What follows describes a single TCR beta chain. CDR1 and CDR2 from the germline V gene are SGHDT and YYEEEE. Losses at the gene ends were 5 bases for V and 5 bases for J; bases not matched to a gene: 9. The CDR3 loop spans 14 amino acids. This table comes from immunoSEQ multiplex PCR, and its TCRdb copy is limited to in-frame clones, with some not included. The table includes 71,000 or so clones, 85% to 90% detected once. The data are from a study of PD-L1 blockade in urothelial cancer. Study at large: Samples came from 3 weeks, at the second dose, and 6 weeks into treatment.

The TCR was taken from a man aged 60 to 75 with urothelial cancer. This chain links TRBV5-6 with TRBJ1-2; 7 nucleotides line up with TRBD1. The input for sequencing was PBMCs, taken around atezolizumab (anti-PD-L1) treatment. Here the CDR3 reads CASSYRGAGYGYTF. The DNA for the CDR3 is TGTGCCAGCAGTTACAGGGGCGCCGGGTATGGCTACACCTTC.